This TCR beta chain derives from a study of regulatory T cells in long-lasting Graves disease. Investigators prepared the TCR beta libraries by applying iRepertoire HTBI primers and Arm-PCR of CDR3 regions. TCRdb independently ran MiXCR on the multiplex PCR reads; one entry per CDR3 protein. The repertoire holds roughly 410,000 distinct CDR3 sequences, with 14% to 15% as singletons. Documented time point: newly diagnosed GD, antithyroid drugs for less than 3 months. Following extraction of RNA from PBMCs, that RNA was used to make the TCR library. This clonotype was seen repeatedly, ten times or more. Trimming left V 4 bases short and J 9 bases short, with 22 bases between. Germline lookup yields CDR1 LGHDT and CDR2 YNNKEL (reference sequence). This CDR3 spans 16 amino acids. These same records also appear under a second study, on T cells in Graves' hyperthyroidism and ophthalmopathy. That study reports: Each diagnosis was grounded in clinical symptoms, serum thyroxine and TRAb, thyroid ultrasound, and orbital computed tomography.

This chain uses TRBV3-1 with TRBJ1-5; D remains ambiguous. The clonotype originates from a woman aged 40 to 50 with Graves disease. The source material was peripheral blood mononuclear cells (PBMCs), sampled at new diagnosis, from a patient treated with antithyroid drugs. The CDR3 spells CASSPSTGPNGAPQHF. The CDR3 region has the DNA TGTGCCAGCAGCCCATCCACTGGTCCAAATGGTGCGCCCCAGCATTTT.